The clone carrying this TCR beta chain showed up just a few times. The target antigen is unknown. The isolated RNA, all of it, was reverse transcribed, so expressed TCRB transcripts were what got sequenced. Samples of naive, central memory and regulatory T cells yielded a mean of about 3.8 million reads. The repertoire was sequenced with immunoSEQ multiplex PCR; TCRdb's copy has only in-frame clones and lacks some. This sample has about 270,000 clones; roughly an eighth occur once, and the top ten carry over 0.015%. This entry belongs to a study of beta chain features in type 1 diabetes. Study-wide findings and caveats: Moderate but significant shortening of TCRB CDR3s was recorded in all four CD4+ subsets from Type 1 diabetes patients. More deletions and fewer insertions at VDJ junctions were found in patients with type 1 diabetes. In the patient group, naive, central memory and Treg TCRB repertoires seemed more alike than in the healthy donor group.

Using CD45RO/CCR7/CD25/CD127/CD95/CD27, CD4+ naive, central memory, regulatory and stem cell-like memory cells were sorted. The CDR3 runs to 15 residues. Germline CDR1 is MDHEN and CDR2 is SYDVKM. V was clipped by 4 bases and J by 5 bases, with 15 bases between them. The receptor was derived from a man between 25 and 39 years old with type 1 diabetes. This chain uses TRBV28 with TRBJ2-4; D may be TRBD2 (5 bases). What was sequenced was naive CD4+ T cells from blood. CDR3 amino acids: CASSSPGSGENIQYF. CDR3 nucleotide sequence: TGTGCCAGCAGTTCCCCGGGCAGCGGTGAAAACATTCAGTACTTC.